The 12 T cell receptor beta chains below come from one sample, sequenced in a study of blood T cells in healthy people across ages. Primed by a sample-barcoded 5' primer and a J-beta primer mix, a second PCR proceeded for about 6 to 12 cycles. MiXCR, run by TCRdb on the 5' RACE reads, gives a single entry per CDR3 protein. The top ten clones hold 20% to 25% of a sample with approximately 1,700,000 distinct CDR3 sequences, 39% of them seen once. The specimen sequenced was blood. These receptors were taken from a human donor in good health.

The chain carries TRBV18 and TRBJ1-1, with D possibly TRBD1 on 6 matching bases. Germline V gene lookup returns CDR1 KGHSH and CDR2 LQKENI. This CDR3 comprises 17 residues. Trimming removed 3 bases from V and 1 base from J, with 18 bases in between. CDR3 DNA sequence: TGTGCCAGCTCACCTGATTGGGGGACAAAAGCGAACACTGAAGCTTTCTTT. Its translation: CASSPDWGTKANTEAFF.

To note about this clonotype: The junction differs from germline at one of its ends, possibly a read error. The rearrangement joins TRBV7-2 to TRBJ2-6; D may be TRBD1 or TRBD2 (5 bases each). CDR1 and CDR2 from the germline V gene are SGHTA and FQGNSA. This CDR3 has 16 residues. CDR3 protein: CASSFGRGSGANVLTF. CDR3 coding DNA: TGTGCCAGTAGCTTTGGTCGGGGCTCCGGGGCCAACGTCCTGACTTTC.

In this sample, this clonotype turned up many times. V gene TRBV7-9 combines with J gene TRBJ2-7; no clear D gene. This CDR3 region has 13 residues. Trimming shortened V by 6 bases and J by 0 bases, and 9 bases separated the two germline ends. Looked up from germline, CDR1 is SEHNR and CDR2 is FQNEAQ (reference sequence). As DNA, the CDR3 is TGTGCCAGCAGTTTACTCCCCTCCTACGAGCAGTACTTC. This codes for CASSLLPSYEQYF.

CDR3 residues: CASSLQTGGYTF. The CDR3, as DNA: TGTGCCAGCAGTTTACAGACGGGTGGCTACACCTTC. The chain joins TRBV12-3 or TRBV12-4 to TRBJ1-2; no definite D call. Trimming took off 2 bases at V and 7 bases at J, with 8 bases between the two ends. This CDR3 has 12 amino acids.

This clonotype has only a few counts. The chain combines TRBV5-1 with TRBJ2-5; a possible D gene is TRBD2 (5 bases). The V gene lost 7 bases and the J gene lost 5 bases, with 15 bases spanning the gap. Germline assignment: CDR1 SGHRS and CDR2 YFSETQ. The CDR3 is 13 amino acids. CDR3 sequence reads: CASQSPGWETQYF. The CDR3 DNA sequence: TGCGCCAGCCAATCTCCGGGATGGGAGACCCAGTACTTC.

This rearrangement joins TRBV2 to TRBJ2-5; the D gene could be TRBD1 or TRBD2 (7 bases each). The CDR3 is made up of 15 amino acids. Germline V gives CDR1 SNHLY, CDR2 FYNNEI. V gave up 11 bases and J gave up 5 bases, with 24 bases separating them. Here the CDR3 DNA reads TGTGCCCTCCGACAGGGCAGGATGGGGGGGGAGACCCAGTACTTC. This codes for CALRQGRMGGETQYF. Supplemented by reference TRBV2 and TRBJ2-5, the full variable domain reads EPEVTQTPSHQVTQMGQEVILRCVPISNHLYFYWYRQILGQKVEFLVSFYNNEISEKSEIFDDQFSVERPDGSNFTLKIRSTKLEDSAMYFCALRQGRMGGETQYFGPGTRLLVL.

This clonotype was recorded at least ten times. The chain uses TRBV7-8 and TRBJ2-3; the D gene is possibly TRBD2 (5 bases). Germline loops: CDR1 SGHVS, CDR2 FQNEAQ. The CDR3 length is 13 residues. V was shortened by 1 base and J by 6 bases, with 8 bases between the two germline ends. The CDR3 protein is CASSLDREDTQYF. In nucleotides, the CDR3 is TGTGCCAGCAGCTTAGATAGGGAGGATACGCAGTATTTT. Drawing the rest from reference TRBV7-8 and TRBJ2-3, the complete variable domain is GAGVSQSPRYKVAKRGQDVALRCDPISGHVSLFWYQQALGQGPEFLTYFQNEAQLDKSGLPSDRFFAERPEGSVSTLKIQRTQQEDSAVYLCASSLDREDTQYFGPGTRLTVL.

This clonotype was counted a few times. J is TRBJ2-1 and V is TRBV4-1; the D call may be TRBD1 or TRBD2 (6 bases each). This CDR3 region has 15 residues. V was clipped by 6 bases and J by 6 bases, with 18 bases between them. The germline V gene has CDR1 MGHRA and CDR2 YSYEKL. The CDR3, as DNA: TGCGCCAGCAGAACCACGGTCGGAGGGGGCAATGAGCAGTTCTTC. It codes for CASRTTVGGGNEQFF.

This clonotype was seen more than once but under ten times. The chain has TRBV7-9 and TRBJ2-1; the D is unclear. CDR3 length: 12 amino acids. Germline V gene data show CDR1 as SEHNR and CDR2 as FQNEAQ (reference sequence). Trimming removed 5 bases at V and 8 bases at J, with 10 bases between. This CDR3 is CASSREFYEQFF. In nucleotides, the CDR3 is TGTGCCAGCAGCCGCGAGTTCTATGAGCAGTTCTTC.

The chain combines TRBV4-1 with TRBJ1-5, with D possibly TRBD1 on 6 matching bases. The CDR3 sequence is 15 residues long. Germline V gives CDR1 MGHRA, CDR2 YSYEKL. The V end lost 1 base, the J end lost 6 bases, and 13 bases lay between the germline ends. The CDR3: CASSQGNRERQPQHF. The CDR3 coding sequence is TGCGCCAGCAGCCAAGGGAACAGGGAGCGTCAGCCCCAGCATTTT.

This clonotype was seen a few times. The chain recombines TRBV12-3 or TRBV12-4 with TRBJ1-2; D not resolved. The CDR3 contains 11 residues. The germline V and J ends were trimmed by 7 bases and 8 bases, with 11 bases remaining between them. The CDR3 sequence is CASIGGQGYTF. In DNA form, the CDR3 reads TGTGCCAGCATTGGAGGGCAAGGCTACACCTTC.

This chain joins TRBV12-5 and TRBJ1-2, with a possible D match to TRBD1 (6 bases). The CDR3 is 14 residues long. Trimming shortened V by 0 bases and J by 7 bases, and 12 bases separated the two germline ends. CDR1 and CDR2 from the germline V gene are LGHNT and FRNRAP. The chain's CDR3 is CASGLVGQGSGYTF. CDR3 DNA sequence: TGTGCTAGTGGTTTGGTAGGTCAGGGGAGTGGCTACACCTTC.